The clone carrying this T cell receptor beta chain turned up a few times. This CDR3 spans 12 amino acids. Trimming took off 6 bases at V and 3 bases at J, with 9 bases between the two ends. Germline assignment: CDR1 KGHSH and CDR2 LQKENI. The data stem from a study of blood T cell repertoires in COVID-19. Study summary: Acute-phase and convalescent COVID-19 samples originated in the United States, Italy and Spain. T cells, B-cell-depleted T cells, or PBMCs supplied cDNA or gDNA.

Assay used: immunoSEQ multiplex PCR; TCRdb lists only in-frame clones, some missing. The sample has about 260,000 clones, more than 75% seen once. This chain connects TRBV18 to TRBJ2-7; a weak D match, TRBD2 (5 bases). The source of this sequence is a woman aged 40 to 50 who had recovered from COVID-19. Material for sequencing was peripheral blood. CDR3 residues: CASSPTIYEQYF. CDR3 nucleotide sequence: TGTGCCAGCTCCCCGACTATCTACGAGCAGTACTTC. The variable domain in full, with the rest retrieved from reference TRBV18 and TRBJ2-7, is NAGVMQNPRHLVRRRGQEARLRCSPMKGHSHVYWYRQLPEEGLKFMVYLQKENIIDESGMPKERFSAEFPKEGPSILRIQQVVRGDSAAYFCASSPTIYEQYFGPGTRLTVT.